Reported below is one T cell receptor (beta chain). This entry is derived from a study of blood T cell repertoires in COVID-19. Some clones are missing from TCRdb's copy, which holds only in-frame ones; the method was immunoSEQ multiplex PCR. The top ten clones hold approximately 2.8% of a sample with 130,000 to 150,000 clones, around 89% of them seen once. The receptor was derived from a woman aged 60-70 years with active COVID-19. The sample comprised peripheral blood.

In nucleotides, the CDR3 is TGTGCCAGCAGTGTGTCGGGAACCTACGAGCAGTACTTC. Translating gives CASSVSGTYEQYF. The chain recombines TRBV6-2 or TRBV6-3 with TRBJ2-7, with D maybe TRBD2 (5 bases). CDR3 length equals 13 residues. Deletions cut 5 bases from V and 2 bases from J, with 10 bases between. CDR1 is MNHEY, CDR2 SVGEGT, per germline.